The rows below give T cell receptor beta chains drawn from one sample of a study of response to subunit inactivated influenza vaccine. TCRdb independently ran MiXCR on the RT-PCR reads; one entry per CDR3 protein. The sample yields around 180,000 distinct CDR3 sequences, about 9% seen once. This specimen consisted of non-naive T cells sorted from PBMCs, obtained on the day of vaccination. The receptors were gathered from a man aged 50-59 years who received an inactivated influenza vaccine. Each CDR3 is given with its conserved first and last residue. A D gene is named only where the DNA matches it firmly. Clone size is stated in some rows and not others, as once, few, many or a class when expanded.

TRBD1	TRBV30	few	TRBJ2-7	TGTGCCCGGACCGGGACAGGGCGAGGGGAGCAGTACTTC	CARTGTGRGEQYF
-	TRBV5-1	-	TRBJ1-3	TGCGCCAGCAGATCTGGAAACACCATATATTTT	CASRSGNTIYF
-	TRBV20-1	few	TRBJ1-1	TGCAGTGCTAGGGGAGGGGTCATTGACACTGAAGCTTTCTTT	CSARGGVIDTEAFF
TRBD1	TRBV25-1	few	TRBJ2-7	TGTGCCAGCAGTGATTTGGGACAGGGAAATGAGAACGAGCAGTACTTC	CASSDLGQGNENEQYF
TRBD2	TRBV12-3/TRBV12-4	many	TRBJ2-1	TGTGCCAGCAGTTTAGCGGGAGGGCCGGGGTACAATGAGCAGTTCTTC	CASSLAGGPGYNEQFF
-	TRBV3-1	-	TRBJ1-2	TGTGCCAGCAGCCAAGACCGCCCTAGGGTCGGGCTGGCAGGGGGCTACACCTTC	CASSQDRPRVGLAGGYTF
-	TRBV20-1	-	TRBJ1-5	TGCAGTGCTAGCGGCGGGGGTTGGGACAATCAGCCCCAGCATTTT	CSASGGGWDNQPQHF
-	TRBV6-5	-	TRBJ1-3	TGTGCCAGCAGTTACTCCATCCAACCGGGTGGAAACACCATATATTTT	CASSYSIQPGGNTIYF
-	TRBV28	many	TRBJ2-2	TGTGCCAGCGGGGTTCTAGCGTCGAACACCGGGGAGCTGTTTTTT	CASGVLASNTGELFF
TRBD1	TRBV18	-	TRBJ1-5	TGTGCCAGCTCACCAGACAGGGGCAATCAGCCCCAGCATTTT	CASSPDRGNQPQHF
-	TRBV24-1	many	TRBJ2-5	TGTGCCACCAGTGGATTGGCAGCCGAAGAGACCCAGTACTTC	CATSGLAAEETQYF
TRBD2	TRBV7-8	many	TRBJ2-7	TGTGCCAGCAGCCCGCGACTAGCGGGGAACCACTACGAGCAGTACTTC	CASSPRLAGNHYEQYF
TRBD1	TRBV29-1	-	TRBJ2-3	TGCAGCGTCCGGGACAGGGGGTTAGTAGATACGCAGTATTTT	CSVRDRGLVDTQYF
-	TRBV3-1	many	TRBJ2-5	TGTGCCAGCAGCCCGGGACTCAAAGAGACCCAGTACTTC	CASSPGLKETQYF
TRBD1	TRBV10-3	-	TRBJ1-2	TGTGCCATCAGTGATCTGGGGTACAGGGGGCCCTATGGCTACACCTTC	CAISDLGYRGPYGYTF
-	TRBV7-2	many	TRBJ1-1	TGTGCCAGCAGCCCACAGGGAAATGAAGCTTTCTTT	CASSPQGNEAFF
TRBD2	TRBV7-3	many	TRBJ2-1	TGTGCCAGCAGCTTATCGGCTAGCGGGGGTTCTTACAATGAGCAGTTCTTC	CASSLSASGGSYNEQFF
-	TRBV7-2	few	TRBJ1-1	TGTGCCAGCAGCTTAGCGTGGTTGAACACTGAAGCTTTCTTT	CASSLAWLNTEAFF
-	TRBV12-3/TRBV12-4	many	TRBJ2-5	TGTGCCAGCACCATGACAGTCCCCCCGGAGACCCAGTACTTC	CASTMTVPPETQYF
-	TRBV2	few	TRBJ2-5	TGTGCCAGCAGTGCCTATAGGGAGACCCAGTACTTC	CASSAYRETQYF
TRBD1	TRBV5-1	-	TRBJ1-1	TGCGCCAGCAGCTTGGGCCAGACAGGGTCGAACACTGAAGCTTTCTTT	CASSLGQTGSNTEAFF
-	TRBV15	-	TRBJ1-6	TGTGCCACCAGCAGGGGAGGTCAGGGAAATTCACCCCTCAACTTT	CATSRGGQGNSPLNF
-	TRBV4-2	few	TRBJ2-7	TGTGCCAGCAGCCAAGAAAACACCTTCGAGCAGTACTTC	CASSQENTFEQYF
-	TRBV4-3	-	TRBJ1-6	TGCGCCAGCAGCCAAGAGCGGAGCTTCTCCTATAATTCACCCCTCCACTTT	CASSQERSFSYNSPLHF
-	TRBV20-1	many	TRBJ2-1	TGCAGTGCAACCGGGACACTGAGGAATAATGAGCAGTTCTTC	CSATGTLRNNEQFF
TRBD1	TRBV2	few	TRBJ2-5	TGTGCCAGAGATCGAACAGGGGGCAAAGAGACCCAGTACTTC	CARDRTGGKETQYF
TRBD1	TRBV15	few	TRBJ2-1	TGTGCCACCAGCAGAGCTGGCGGGACAGGGTTAAATGAGCAGTTCTTC	CATSRAGGTGLNEQFF
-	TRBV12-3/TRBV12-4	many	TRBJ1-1	TGTGCCAGCAGATCCAACCAGGGTTTGAACACTGAAGCTTTCTTT	CASRSNQGLNTEAFF
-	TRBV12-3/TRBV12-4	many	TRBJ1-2	TGTGCCAGCACCCGAGTGGACCGGTTTGTCTATGGCTACACCTTC	CASTRVDRFVYGYTF
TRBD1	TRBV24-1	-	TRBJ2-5	TGTGCCACCAGTGAATCGCAGGGGGCCGCCGGAGGAGAGACCCAGTACTTC	CATSESQGAAGGETQYF
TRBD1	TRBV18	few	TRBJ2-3	TGTGCCAGCTCACCCCGGACAGGGGGGACAGATACGCAGTATTTT	CASSPRTGGTDTQYF
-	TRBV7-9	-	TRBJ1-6	TGTGCCAGCAGCTTAGACATCTATAATTCACCCCTCCACTTT	CASSLDIYNSPLHF
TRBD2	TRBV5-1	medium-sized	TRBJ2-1	TGCGCCAGCCGCTGGGCGGGGGGGGTTTACAATGAGCAGTTCTTC	CASRWAGGVYNEQFF
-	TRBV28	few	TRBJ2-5	TGTGCCAGCAGTTTACCCCCACAGGATACCCAAGAGACCCAGTACTTC	CASSLPPQDTQETQYF
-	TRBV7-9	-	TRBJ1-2	TGTGCCAGCAGCTTAGCGGGACCCAACGTACGCTACACCTTC	CASSLAGPNVRYTF
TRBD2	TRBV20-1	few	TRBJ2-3	TGCAGTGCTTTAGCGGGAGCGGCATCAGATACGCAGTATTTT	CSALAGAASDTQYF
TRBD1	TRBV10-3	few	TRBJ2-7	TGTGCCATCAGTGAGCCCGGACAGGGACTCTACGAGCAGTACTTC	CAISEPGQGLYEQYF
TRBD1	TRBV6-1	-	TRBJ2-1	TGTGCCAGCAGACCCACAGGGGGCTCCTACAATGAGCAGTTCTTC	CASRPTGGSYNEQFF
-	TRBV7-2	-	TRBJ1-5	TGTGCCAGCAGCTCGCTCGGGTCAGGGAGCAATCAGCCCCAGCTTTTT	CASSSLGSGSNQPQLF
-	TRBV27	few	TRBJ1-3	TGTGCCAGCAGGGGGCTTAGCTCTGGAAACACCATATATTTT	CASRGLSSGNTIYF
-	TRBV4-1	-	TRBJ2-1	TGCGCCAGCAGCCACGACAGACAGGCGGCGGTCAATGAGCAGTTCTTC	CASSHDRQAAVNEQFF
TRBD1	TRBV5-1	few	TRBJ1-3	TGCGCCAGCAGCTTAGGAATGACAGGGACAGGAAACACCATATATTTT	CASSLGMTGTGNTIYF
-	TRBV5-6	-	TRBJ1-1	TGTGCCAGCAGCTGGGGCCTGAGGGGGACTGAAGCTTTCTTT	CASSWGLRGTEAFF
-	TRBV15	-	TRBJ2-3	TGTGCCACCAGCAGAGCCACCGGGACTGGAGATACGCAGTATTTT	CATSRATGTGDTQYF
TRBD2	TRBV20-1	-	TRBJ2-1	TGCAGTGCTCCGTCGCGGGGGGAGCAGTTCTTC	CSAPSRGEQFF
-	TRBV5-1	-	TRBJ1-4	TGCGCCAGCAGCTTGGGACAGGTGCGGTCTAATGAAAAACTGTTTTTT	CASSLGQVRSNEKLFF
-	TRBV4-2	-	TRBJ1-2	TGTGCCAGCAGCCAGTCGGCGAATTTGATCTCCTGGAGCTACACCTTC	CASSQSANLISWSYTF
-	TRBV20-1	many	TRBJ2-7	TGCAGTGCTAGAGTTCCTTGGGGCTCCTACGAGCAGTACTTC	CSARVPWGSYEQYF
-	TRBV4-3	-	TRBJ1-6	TGCGCCAGCAGTACCACTTTTTCCTATAATTCACCCCTCCACTTT	CASSTTFSYNSPLHF
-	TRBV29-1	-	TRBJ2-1	TGCAGCGTTCTTGTTGGCGGGCAGCCGCAGTTCTTC	CSVLVGGQPQFF
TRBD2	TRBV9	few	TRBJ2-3	TGTGCCAGCAGCGAGACTAGCGGGGGGGCCACGCAGTATTTT	CASSETSGGATQYF
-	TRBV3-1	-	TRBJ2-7	TGTGCCAGCAGCCCCGGCTATGGACTTGGATCCTACGAGCAGTACTTC	CASSPGYGLGSYEQYF
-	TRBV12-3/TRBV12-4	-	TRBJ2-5	TGTGCCAGCAGTTTAGGGGTTCAGGTAGAGACCCAGTACTTC	CASSLGVQVETQYF